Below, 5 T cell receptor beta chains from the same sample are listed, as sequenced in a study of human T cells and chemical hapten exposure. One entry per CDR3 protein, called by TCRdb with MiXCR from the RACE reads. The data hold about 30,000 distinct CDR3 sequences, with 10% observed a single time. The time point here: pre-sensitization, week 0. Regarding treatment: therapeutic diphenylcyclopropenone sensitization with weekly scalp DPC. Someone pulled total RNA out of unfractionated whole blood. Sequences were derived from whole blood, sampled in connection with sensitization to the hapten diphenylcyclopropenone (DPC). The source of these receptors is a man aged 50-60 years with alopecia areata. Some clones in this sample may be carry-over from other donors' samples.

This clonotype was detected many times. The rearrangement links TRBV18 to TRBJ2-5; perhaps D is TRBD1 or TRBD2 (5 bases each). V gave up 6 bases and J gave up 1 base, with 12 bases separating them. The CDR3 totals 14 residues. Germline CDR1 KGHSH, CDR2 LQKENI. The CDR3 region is CASSPGTIQETQYF. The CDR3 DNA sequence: TGTGCCAGCTCCCCCGGGACGATCCAAGAGACCCAGTACTTC.

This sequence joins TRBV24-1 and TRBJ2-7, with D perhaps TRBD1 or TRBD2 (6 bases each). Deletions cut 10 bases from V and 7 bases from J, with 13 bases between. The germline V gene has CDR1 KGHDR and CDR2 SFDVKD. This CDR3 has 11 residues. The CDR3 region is CATRDIGEQYF. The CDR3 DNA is TGTGCCACGCGGGACATCGGGGAGCAGTACTTC.

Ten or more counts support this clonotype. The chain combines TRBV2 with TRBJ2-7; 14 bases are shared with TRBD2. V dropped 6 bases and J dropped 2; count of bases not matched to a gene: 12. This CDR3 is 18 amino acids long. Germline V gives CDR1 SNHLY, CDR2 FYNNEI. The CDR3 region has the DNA TGTGCCAGCAGGACCGGGACTAGCGGGAGTAAGGGTACCTACGAGCAGTACTTC. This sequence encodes CASRTGTSGSKGTYEQYF.

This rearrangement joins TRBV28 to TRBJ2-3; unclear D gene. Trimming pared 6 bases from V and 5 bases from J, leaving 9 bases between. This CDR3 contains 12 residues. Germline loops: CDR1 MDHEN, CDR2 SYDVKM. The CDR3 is CASRARVDTQYF. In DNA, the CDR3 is TGTGCCAGCAGGGCCCGGGTAGATACGCAGTATTTT.

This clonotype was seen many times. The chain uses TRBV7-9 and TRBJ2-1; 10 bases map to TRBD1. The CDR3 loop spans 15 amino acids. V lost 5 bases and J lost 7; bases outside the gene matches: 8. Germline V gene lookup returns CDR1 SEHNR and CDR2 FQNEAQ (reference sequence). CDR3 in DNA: TGTGCCAGCAGCCGACAGGGGGCGAGGTGGAATGAGCAGTTCTTC. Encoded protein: CASSRQGARWNEQFF.